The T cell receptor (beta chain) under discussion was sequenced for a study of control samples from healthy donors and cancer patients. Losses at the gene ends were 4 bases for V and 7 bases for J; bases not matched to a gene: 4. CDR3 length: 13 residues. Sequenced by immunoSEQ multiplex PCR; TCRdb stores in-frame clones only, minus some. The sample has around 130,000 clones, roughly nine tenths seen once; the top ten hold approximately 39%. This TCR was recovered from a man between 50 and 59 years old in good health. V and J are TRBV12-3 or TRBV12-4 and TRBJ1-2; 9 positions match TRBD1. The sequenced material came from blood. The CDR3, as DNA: TGTGCCAGCAGTTCGACAGGGGGTCGTGGCTACACCTTC. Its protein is CASSSTGGRGYTF.